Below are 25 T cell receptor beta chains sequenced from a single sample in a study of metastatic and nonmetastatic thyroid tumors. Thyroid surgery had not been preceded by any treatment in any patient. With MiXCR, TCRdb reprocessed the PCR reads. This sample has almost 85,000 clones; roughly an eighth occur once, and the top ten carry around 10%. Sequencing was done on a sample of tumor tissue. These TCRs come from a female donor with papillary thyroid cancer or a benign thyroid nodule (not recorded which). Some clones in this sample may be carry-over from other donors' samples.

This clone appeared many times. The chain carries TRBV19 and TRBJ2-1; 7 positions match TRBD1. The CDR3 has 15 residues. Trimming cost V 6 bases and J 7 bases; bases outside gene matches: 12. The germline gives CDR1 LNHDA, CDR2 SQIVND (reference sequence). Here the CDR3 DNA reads TGTGCCAGTAGGAGGCAGGGGGACAGTTCGAATGAGCAGTTCTTC. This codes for CASRRQGDSSNEQFF.

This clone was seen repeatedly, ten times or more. CDR3 region: CSAPRGGGGRSGTQYF. The CDR3 DNA is TGCAGTGCCCCAAGGGGAGGGGGAGGTCGTTCTGGGACCCAGTACTTC. The genes are TRBV20-1 and TRBJ2-5, with D perhaps matching TRBD2 (7 bases). This CDR3 spans 16 amino acids. Germline V gives CDR1 DFQATT, CDR2 SNEGSKA (reference sequence). V lost 6 bases and J 7 bases, leaving 27 bases between the germline ends.

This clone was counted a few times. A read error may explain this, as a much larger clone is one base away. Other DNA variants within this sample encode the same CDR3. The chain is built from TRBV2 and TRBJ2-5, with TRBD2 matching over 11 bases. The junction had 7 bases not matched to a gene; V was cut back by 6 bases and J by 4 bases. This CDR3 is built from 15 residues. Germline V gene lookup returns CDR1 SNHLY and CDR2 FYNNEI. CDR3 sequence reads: CASSKLAGVGETQYF. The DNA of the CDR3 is TGTGCCAGCAGCAAACTAGCGGGAGTGGGAGAGACCCAGTACTTC.

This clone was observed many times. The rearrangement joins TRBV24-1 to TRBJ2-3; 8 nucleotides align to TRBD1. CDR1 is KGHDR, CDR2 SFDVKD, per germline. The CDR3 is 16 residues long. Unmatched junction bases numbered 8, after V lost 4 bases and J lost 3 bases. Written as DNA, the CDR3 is TGTGCCACCAGTGACCCCGGACAGGGAGGAACAGATACGCAGTATTTT. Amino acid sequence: CATSDPGQGGTDTQYF.

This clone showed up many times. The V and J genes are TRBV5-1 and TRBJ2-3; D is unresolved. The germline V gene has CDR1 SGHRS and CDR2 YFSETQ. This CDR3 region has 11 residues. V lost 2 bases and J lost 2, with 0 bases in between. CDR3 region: CASSFTDTQYF. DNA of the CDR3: TGCGCCAGCAGCTTCACAGATACGCAGTATTTT.

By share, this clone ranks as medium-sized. The CDR3 DNA sequence: TGTGCCAGCAGTCGACAGGGGGCGGTTGGCAATCAGCCCCAGCATTTT. As protein: CASSRQGAVGNQPQHF. The chain joins TRBV6-1 to TRBJ1-5, with 10 bases aligning to TRBD1. Germline V gene lookup returns CDR1 MNHNS and CDR2 SASEGT. This CDR3 spans 16 amino acids. Unmatched junction bases numbered 6, after V lost 5 bases and J lost 2 bases.

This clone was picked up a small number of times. The CDR3 region has the DNA TGTGCCAGCTCAGATTGGCCGAATCAGCCCCAGCATTTT. As protein: CASSDWPNQPQHF. The rearrangement joins TRBV18 to TRBJ1-5; no definite D call. Deletions cut 5 bases from V and 4 bases from J, with 9 bases between. This CDR3 is built from 13 residues. Germline CDR1 and CDR2: KGHSH and LQKENI.

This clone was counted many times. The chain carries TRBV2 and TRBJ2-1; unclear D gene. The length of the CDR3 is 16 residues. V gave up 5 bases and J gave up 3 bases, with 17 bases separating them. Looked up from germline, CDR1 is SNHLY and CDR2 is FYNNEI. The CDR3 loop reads CASSPRVSSLYNEQFF. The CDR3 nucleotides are TGTGCCAGCAGTCCCCGGGTCTCTTCACTCTACAATGAGCAGTTCTTC.

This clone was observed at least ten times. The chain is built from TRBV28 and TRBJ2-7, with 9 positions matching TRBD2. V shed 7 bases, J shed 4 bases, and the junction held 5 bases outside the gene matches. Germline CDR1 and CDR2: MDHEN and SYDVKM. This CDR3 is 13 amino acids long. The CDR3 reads CASTGLARYEQYF. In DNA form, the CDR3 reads TGTGCCAGCACAGGACTAGCGAGGTACGAGCAGTACTTC.

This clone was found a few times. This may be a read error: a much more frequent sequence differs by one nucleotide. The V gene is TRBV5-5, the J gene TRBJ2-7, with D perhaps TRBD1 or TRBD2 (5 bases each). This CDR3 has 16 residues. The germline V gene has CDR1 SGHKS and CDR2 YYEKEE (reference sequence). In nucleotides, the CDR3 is TGTACCAGCAGCTTGACTTTGGGGGAACCCTCAAGGGAGCAGTACTTC. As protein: CTSSLTLGEPSREQYF.

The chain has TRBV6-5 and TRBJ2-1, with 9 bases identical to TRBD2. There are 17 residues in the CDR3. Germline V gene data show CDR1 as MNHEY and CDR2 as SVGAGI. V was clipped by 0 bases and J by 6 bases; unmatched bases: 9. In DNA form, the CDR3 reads TGTGCCAGCAGTTACTCGAATCTAGCGGGGTCGATCAATGAGCAGTTCTTC. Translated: CASSYSNLAGSINEQFF.

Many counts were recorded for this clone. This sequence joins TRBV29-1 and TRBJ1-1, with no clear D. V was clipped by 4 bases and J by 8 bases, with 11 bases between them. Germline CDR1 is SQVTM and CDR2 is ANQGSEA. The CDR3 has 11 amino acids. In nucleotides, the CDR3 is TGCAGCGTTGGTCGAGGGCACGAAGCTTTCTTT. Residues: CSVGRGHEAFF.

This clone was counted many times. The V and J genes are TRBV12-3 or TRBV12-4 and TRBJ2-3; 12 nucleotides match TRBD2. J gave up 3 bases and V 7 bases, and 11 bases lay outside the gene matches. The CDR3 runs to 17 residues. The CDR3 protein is CASKKIETSGRTDTQYF. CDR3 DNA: TGTGCCAGCAAAAAAATAGAGACTAGCGGGAGAACAGATACGCAGTATTTT.

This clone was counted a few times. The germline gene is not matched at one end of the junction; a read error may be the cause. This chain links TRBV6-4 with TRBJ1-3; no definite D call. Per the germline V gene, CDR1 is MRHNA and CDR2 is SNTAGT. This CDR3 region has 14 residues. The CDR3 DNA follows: TGTGCCAGCAGTGAAGAGCCCTCCGGACGCACCACATATTTT. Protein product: CASSEEPSGRTTYF.

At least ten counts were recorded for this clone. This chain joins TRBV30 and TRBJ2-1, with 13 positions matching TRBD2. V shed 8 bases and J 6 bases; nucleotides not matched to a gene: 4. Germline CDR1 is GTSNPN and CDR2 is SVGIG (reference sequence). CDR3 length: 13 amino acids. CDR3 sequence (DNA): TGTGCCCTAACTAGCGGGAGGGGCAATGAGCAGTTCTTC. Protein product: CALTSGRGNEQFF.

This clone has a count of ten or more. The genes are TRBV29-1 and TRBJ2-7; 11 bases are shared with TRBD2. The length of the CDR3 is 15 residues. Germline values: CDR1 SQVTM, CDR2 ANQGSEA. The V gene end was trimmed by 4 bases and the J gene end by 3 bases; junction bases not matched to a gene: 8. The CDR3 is CSVAGLAGAFYEQYF. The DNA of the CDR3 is TGCAGCGTTGCCGGACTAGCGGGCGCCTTCTACGAGCAGTACTTC.

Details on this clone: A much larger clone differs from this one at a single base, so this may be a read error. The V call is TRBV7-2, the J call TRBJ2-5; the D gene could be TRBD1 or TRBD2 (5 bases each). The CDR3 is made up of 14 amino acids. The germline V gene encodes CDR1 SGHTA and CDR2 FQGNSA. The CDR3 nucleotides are TGTGCCAGCAGCCTAGCCCTTGGGGCGGAGACCAAGTACTTC. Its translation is CASSLALGAETKYF.

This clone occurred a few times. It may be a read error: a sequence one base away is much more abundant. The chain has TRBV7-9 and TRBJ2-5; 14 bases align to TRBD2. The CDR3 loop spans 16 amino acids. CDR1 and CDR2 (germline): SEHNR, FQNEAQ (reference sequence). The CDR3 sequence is CASSFGLAGGQETKYF. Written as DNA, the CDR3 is TGTGCCAGCAGCTTCGGACTAGCGGGAGGACAAGAGACCAAGTACTTC. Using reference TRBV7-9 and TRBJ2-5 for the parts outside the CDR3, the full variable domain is DTGVSQNPRHKITKRGQNVTFRCDPISEHNRLYWYRQTLGQGPEFLTYFQNEAQLEKSRLLSDRFSAERPKGSFSTLEIQRTEQGDSAMYLCASSFGLAGGQETKYFGPGTRLLVL.

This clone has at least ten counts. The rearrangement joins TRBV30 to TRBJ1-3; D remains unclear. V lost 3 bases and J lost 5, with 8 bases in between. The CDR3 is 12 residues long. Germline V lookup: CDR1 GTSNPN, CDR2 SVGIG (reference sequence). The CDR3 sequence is CAWRPIRNTIYF. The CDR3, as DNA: TGTGCCTGGAGGCCAATTAGAAACACCATATATTTT.

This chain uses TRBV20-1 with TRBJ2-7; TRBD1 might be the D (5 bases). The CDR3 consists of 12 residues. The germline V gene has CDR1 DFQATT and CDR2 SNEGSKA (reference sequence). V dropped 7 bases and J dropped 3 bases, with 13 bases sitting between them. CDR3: CSVLGEGYEQYF. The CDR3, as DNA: TGCAGTGTCTTAGGGGAAGGCTACGAGCAGTACTTC.

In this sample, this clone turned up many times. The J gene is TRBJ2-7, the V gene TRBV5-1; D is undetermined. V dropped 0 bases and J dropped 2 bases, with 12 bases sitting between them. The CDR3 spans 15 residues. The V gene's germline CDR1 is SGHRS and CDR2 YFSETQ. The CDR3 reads CASSLDTTKPYEQYF. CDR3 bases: TGCGCCAGCAGCTTGGATACCACAAAACCCTACGAGCAGTACTTC.

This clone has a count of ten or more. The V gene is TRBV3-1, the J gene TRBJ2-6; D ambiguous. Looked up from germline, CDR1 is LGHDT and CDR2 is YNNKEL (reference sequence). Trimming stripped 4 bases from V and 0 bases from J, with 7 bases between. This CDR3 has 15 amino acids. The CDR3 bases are TGTGCCAGCAGCCCGCGGTCCTCTGGGGCCAACGTCCTGACTTTC. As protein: CASSPRSSGANVLTF.

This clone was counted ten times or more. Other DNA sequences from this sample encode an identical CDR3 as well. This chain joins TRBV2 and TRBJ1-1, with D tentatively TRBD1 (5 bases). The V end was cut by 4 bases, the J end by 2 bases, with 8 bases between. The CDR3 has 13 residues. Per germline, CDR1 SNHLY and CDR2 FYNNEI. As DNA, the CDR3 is TGTGCCAGCAGTGTGGGGCTAAACACTGAAGCTTTCTTT. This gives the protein CASSVGLNTEAFF.

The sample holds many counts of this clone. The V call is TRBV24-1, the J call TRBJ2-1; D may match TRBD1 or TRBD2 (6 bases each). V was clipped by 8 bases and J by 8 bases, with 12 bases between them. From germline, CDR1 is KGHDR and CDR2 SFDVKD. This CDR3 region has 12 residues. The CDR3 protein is CATNTEGDEQFF. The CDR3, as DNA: TGTGCCACCAACACGGAGGGGGATGAGCAGTTCTTC.

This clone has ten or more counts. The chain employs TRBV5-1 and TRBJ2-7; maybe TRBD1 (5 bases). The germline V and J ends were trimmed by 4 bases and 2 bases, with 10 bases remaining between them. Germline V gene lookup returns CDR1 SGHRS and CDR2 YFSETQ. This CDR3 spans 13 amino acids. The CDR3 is CASSMAGTYEQYF. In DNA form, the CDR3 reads TGCGCCAGCAGCATGGCAGGGACCTACGAGCAGTACTTC.